Below are 31 T cell receptor beta chains sequenced from a single sample in a study of CD4 T cells in relation to SARS-CoV-2 and coronaviruses. These receptors' targets are unknown. The assay was immunoSEQ multiplex PCR, and TCRdb's table has in-frame clones only and misses some. Among tens of thousands of clones listed, about 70% were seen once. What was sequenced was memory CD4+ T cells from PBMCs, cultured in vitro. The receptors shown here come from an adult with COVID-19.

The rearrangement links TRBV4-2 to TRBJ1-1; unclear D gene. Deletions cut 0 bases from V and 11 bases from J, with 22 bases between. This CDR3 spans 16 amino acids. Germline-derived CDR1 and CDR2 are LGHNA and YNFKEQ. The CDR3 region has the DNA TGTGCCAGCAGCCAAGAACTTATAAAAATGGGAGCATCGGCTTTCTTT. Encoded protein: CASSQELIKMGASAFF.

This clone appeared a single time. The gene calls are TRBV6-2 or TRBV6-3 and TRBJ1-1; weak D call: TRBD1 (5 bases). Trimming left V 6 bases short and J 1 base short, with 9 bases between. The CDR3 runs to 13 residues. From germline, CDR1 is MNHEY and CDR2 SVGEGT. This chain's CDR3 is CASSPTENTEAFF. The CDR3 DNA reads TGTGCCAGCAGCCCGACAGAGAACACTGAAGCTTTCTTT.

This chain links TRBV5-1 with TRBJ1-5, with 9 bases lining up with TRBD1. The CDR3 loop spans 15 amino acids. The junction had 10 bases not matched to a gene; V was cut back by 5 bases and J by 7 bases. Germline lookup yields CDR1 SGHRS and CDR2 YFSETQ. CDR3: CASSTDGQGNQPQHF. The DNA of the CDR3 is TGCGCCAGCAGTACGGATGGACAGGGGAACCAGCCCCAGCATTTT.

This clone came up a few times. This sequence joins TRBV2 and TRBJ1-1; D is undetermined. The ends were cut back, 2 bases at V and 11 bases at J, with 18 bases in the middle. The CDR3 extends over 14 amino acids. From germline, CDR1 is SNHLY and CDR2 FYNNEI. The CDR3 here is CASSEFGPAAGAFF. DNA for the CDR3: TGTGCCAGCAGTGAATTCGGACCGGCCGCTGGGGCTTTCTTT.

This chain connects TRBV7-2 to TRBJ2-3; D may be TRBD1 (6 bases). The V end lost 5 bases, the J end lost 5 bases, and 8 bases lay between the germline ends. This CDR3 contains 12 residues. The germline V gene has CDR1 SGHTA and CDR2 FQGNSA. The CDR3 region is CASSIRGDTQYF. CDR3 bases: TGTGCCAGCAGCATCAGGGGAGATACGCAGTATTTT.

The chain links TRBV11-2 to TRBJ1-4; no reliable D call. The CDR3 covers 19 residues. Germline CDR1 reads SGHAT; CDR2 reads FQNNGV. V dropped 4 bases and J dropped 0 bases, with 21 bases sitting between them. For the CDR3, the DNA is TGTGCCAGCAGCTCCGACATTGGGATAAGGGTGACAACTAATGAAAAACTGTTTTTT. Translating gives CASSSDIGIRVTTNEKLFF.

The chain is built from TRBV18 and TRBJ1-1, with unresolved D. The germline V gene encodes CDR1 KGHSH and CDR2 LQKENI. This CDR3 region has 12 residues. Trimming removed 5 bases at V and 7 bases at J, with 11 bases between. The CDR3 DNA follows: TGTGCCAGCTCAGAACAGAAGGATGAAGCTTTCTTT. This translates into CASSEQKDEAFF.

The chain employs TRBV21-1 and TRBJ1-2. TRBV21-1 is a pseudogene. There are 12 residues in the CDR3. The CDR3 region is CASSKSGPGYTF. DNA for the CDR3: TGTGCCAGCAGCAAGTCGGGGCCCGGCTACACCTTC.

The genes are TRBV7-2 and TRBJ1-2; D is uncertain. V dropped 5 bases and J dropped 8 bases, with 12 bases sitting between them. The germline gives CDR1 SGHTA, CDR2 FQGNSA. The CDR3 covers 12 residues. The CDR3 DNA follows: TGTGCCAGCAGCCCCGGCGCAGGCGGCTACACCTTC. This sequence encodes CASSPGAGGYTF.

V usage is TRBV16 and J usage is TRBJ2-1; D is uncertain. V was cut by 0 bases and J by 5 bases, with 14 bases left in between. This CDR3 contains 16 residues. CDR1 is KGHSY, CDR2 FQNENV, per germline. CDR3 region: CASSQSPRILNNEQFF. The CDR3 nucleotides are TGTGCCAGCAGCCAATCCCCACGCATCTTAAACAATGAGCAGTTCTTC.

The genes are TRBV11-2 and TRBJ2-1, with 11 bases lining up with TRBD2. CDR3 length equals 16 residues. Germline CDR1 reads SGHAT; CDR2 reads FQNNGV. V shed 3 bases and J 6 bases; nucleotides not matched to a gene: 7. Here the CDR3 reads CASSLQGTSGSNEQFF. The CDR3 region has the DNA TGTGCCAGCAGCTTGCAAGGAACTAGCGGGAGCAATGAGCAGTTCTTC.

This chain connects TRBV10-3 to TRBJ1-1; 7 nucleotides align to TRBD1. This CDR3 comprises 13 residues. The V gene end was trimmed by 4 bases and the J gene end by 1 base; junction bases not matched to a gene: 0. The germline V gene has CDR1 ENHRY and CDR2 SYGVKD. The DNA of the CDR3 is TGTGCCATCAGTGGACAGGGGAACACTGAAGCTTTCTTT. It yields the protein CAISGQGNTEAFF.

V is TRBV5-6 and J is TRBJ2-7; a possible D gene is TRBD1 (6 bases). Germline CDR1 SGHDT, CDR2 YYEEEE. V was pared by 3 bases and J by 1 base, with 11 bases between. The CDR3 is made up of 14 amino acids. The CDR3 DNA follows: TGTGCCAGCAGCTCCGGGACACCGTCCTACGAGCAGTACTTC. Translated, it gives CASSSGTPSYEQYF.

V and J are TRBV24-1 and TRBJ2-5; D is uncertain. The CDR3 contains 14 residues. Trimming removed 2 bases from V and 5 bases from J, with 11 bases in between. Germline V gene data show CDR1 as KGHDR and CDR2 as SFDVKD. The CDR3 spells CATSDSATSETQYF. DNA of the CDR3: TGTGCCACCAGTGATTCGGCCACGTCGGAGACCCAGTACTTC.

V usage is TRBV4-1 and J usage is TRBJ2-7; D unresolved. Trimming stripped 1 base from V and 2 bases from J, with 12 bases between. Germline values: CDR1 MGHRA, CDR2 YSYEKL. This CDR3 contains 15 residues. The CDR3 DNA sequence: TGCGCCAGCAGCCAAGCTTATGGGAAACCCTACGAGCAGTACTTC. This codes for CASSQAYGKPYEQYF.

The chain recombines TRBV20-1 with TRBJ2-3; D gene unclear. Trimming left V 6 bases short and J 4 bases short, with 8 bases between. Per the germline V gene, CDR1 is DFQATT and CDR2 is SNEGSKA (reference sequence). The CDR3 has 11 residues. In DNA form, the CDR3 reads TGCAGTGCGGAAACATCAGATACGCAGTATTTT. As protein: CSAETSDTQYF.

J is TRBJ2-7 and V is TRBV6-6, with D maybe TRBD1 (5 bases). Germline lookup yields CDR1 MNHNY and CDR2 SVGAGI (reference sequence). CDR3 length: 15 amino acids. Deletions cut 4 bases from V and 0 bases from J, with 13 bases between. The CDR3 region has the DNA TGTGCCAGCAGTTTGGAGACAGTCAGCTCCTACGAGCAGTACTTC. Amino acids: CASSLETVSSYEQYF.

The genes are TRBV20-1 and TRBJ2-7; 7 positions agree with TRBD2. This CDR3 spans 15 amino acids. The germline gives CDR1 DFQATT, CDR2 SNEGSKA (reference sequence). The V and J ends lost 3 bases and 7 bases, in that order; junction bases with no gene match: 15. CDR3 sequence reads: CSASPSSGRRREQYF. The CDR3 bases are TGCAGTGCTAGTCCTAGCTCCGGGAGGAGGCGGGAGCAGTACTTC.

The CDR3 region has the DNA TGTGCCAGCAGCAGAAGAATGGGGCCAGGGCCTAACTATGGCTACACCTTC. As protein: CASSRRMGPGPNYGYTF. The chain joins TRBV13 to TRBJ1-2; a possible D gene is TRBD1 (5 bases). CDR1 and CDR2 (germline): PRHDT, FYEKMQ (reference sequence). Trimming removed 5 bases at V and 0 bases at J, with 19 bases between. The CDR3 has 17 residues.

This chain joins TRBV12-3 or TRBV12-4 and TRBJ2-1; D gene unclear. The CDR3 is 12 residues long. V gave up 6 bases and J gave up 8 bases, with 11 bases separating them. The DNA for the CDR3 is TGTGCCAGCAGCCTCGGCTGGGATGAGCAGTTCTTC. Encoded protein: CASSLGWDEQFF.

The rearrangement uses TRBV10-3 and TRBJ2-1; D is ambiguous. Between the trimmed V and J ends, which lost 8 bases and 4 bases, there was a span of 12 bases. The germline CDR1 and CDR2 sequences are ENHRY and SYGVKD. The CDR3 contains 13 residues. The CDR3 region is CAIWAEVYNEQFF. The DNA of the CDR3 is TGTGCCATCTGGGCAGAAGTATACAATGAGCAGTTCTTC.

This chain joins TRBV11-2 and TRBJ2-2; D is uncertain. This CDR3 is built from 13 residues. With 4 bases removed from V and 5 bases from J, the gap between germline ends came to 8 bases. Germline V gene lookup returns CDR1 SGHAT and CDR2 FQNNGV. DNA of the CDR3: TGTGCCAGCAGCTCCATAAAAACCGGGGAGCTGTTTTTT. Its translation: CASSSIKTGELFF.

The gene calls are TRBV20-1 and TRBJ2-1, with D hard to call. Trimming took off 1 base at V and 6 bases at J, with 4 bases between the two ends. The CDR3 is 11 amino acids. CDR1 DFQATT and CDR2 SNEGSKA come from the germline V gene (reference sequence). CDR3 DNA sequence: TGCAGTGCTAGAGTACGCAATGAGCAGTTCTTC. It encodes CSARVRNEQFF.

This clone was observed a few times. The chain employs TRBV21-1 and TRBJ2-7. TRBV21-1 is given as a pseudogene. The CDR3 extends over 16 amino acids. CDR3 coding DNA: TGTGCCAGCAGCAAATTTGGTGGCGGTGGGACCTACGAGCAGTACTTC. Protein: CASSKFGGGGTYEQYF.

The chain carries TRBV5-5 and TRBJ1-6; 8 bases fit TRBD1. In germline, CDR1 is SGHKS, CDR2 YYEKEE (reference sequence). The V gene end was trimmed by 4 bases and the J gene end by 8 bases; junction bases not matched to a gene: 8. CDR3 size: 15 residues. CDR3 loop: CASSVDRVRDSPLHF. CDR3 sequence (DNA): TGTGCCAGCAGCGTGGACAGGGTTCGCGATTCACCCCTCCACTTT.

Concerning this clone itself: The junction departs from the called germline gene at one end, perhaps through a read error. The chain joins TRBV2 to TRBJ1-3; D call uncertain. Germline loops: CDR1 SNHLY, CDR2 FYNNEI. The CDR3 extends over 16 amino acids. The chain's CDR3 is CVSSAWRDNSGNTIYF. The CDR3 DNA reads as TGTGTCAGCAGTGCGTGGCGCGACAACTCTGGAAACACCATATATTTT.

The chain couples TRBV28 to TRBJ2-7, with D tentatively TRBD1 (6 bases). The CDR3 spans 14 residues. Germline loops: CDR1 MDHEN, CDR2 SYDVKM. Trimming left V 5 bases short and J 5 bases short, with 16 bases between. The CDR3 nucleotides are TGTGCCAGCAGTCTAACGCAGGGGTTCAACGAGCAGTACTTC. The encoded protein is CASSLTQGFNEQYF.

CDR3 loop: CASSYEREIPDTQYF. The CDR3, as DNA: TGTGCCAGCAGTTATGAGCGGGAGATTCCAGATACGCAGTATTTT. The chain uses TRBV6-2 or TRBV6-3 and TRBJ2-3; TRBD2 matches at 8 bases. Germline-derived CDR1 and CDR2 are MNHEY and SVGEGT. V was pared by 3 bases and J by 4 bases, with 6 bases of the junction left unmatched. The CDR3 consists of 15 residues.

This chain links TRBV7-9 with TRBJ2-7; TRBD1 matches at 8 bases. CDR3 size: 14 residues. Germline trimming cut 6 bases from V and 0 bases from J; bases unmatched to any gene: 4. Germline CDR1 reads SEHNR; CDR2 reads FQNEAQ (reference sequence). The CDR3 spells CASRSDRASYEQYF. In nucleotides, the CDR3 is TGTGCCAGCAGGTCGGACAGGGCCTCCTACGAGCAGTACTTC. Looking up the rest from reference TRBV7-9 and TRBJ2-7 gives the full variable domain: DTGVSQNPRHKITKRGQNVTFRCDPISEHNRLYWYRQTLGQGPEFLTYFQNEAQLEKSRLLSDRFSAERPKGSFSTLEIQRTEQGDSAMYLCASRSDRASYEQYFGPGTRLTVT.

The chain couples TRBV28 to TRBJ2-7; 7 positions match TRBD1. With 4 bases clipped from V and 4 bases from J, the junction kept 13 bases outside the gene matches. This CDR3 region has 16 residues. Germline CDR1 MDHEN, CDR2 SYDVKM. CDR3 DNA: TGTGCCAGCAGTTCCATTGGCCGGGACAGACCTTACGAGCAGTACTTC. Protein: CASSSIGRDRPYEQYF.

CDR3 loop: CASSSGGAGRNIQYF. The CDR3 DNA reads TGTGCCAGCTCCTCGGGGGGAGCGGGAAGAAACATTCAGTACTTC. The rearrangement links TRBV18 to TRBJ2-4; TRBD2 matches 7 bases. The CDR3 sequence is 15 residues long. The ends lost 6 bases at V and 6 bases at J; junction bases unmatched: 11. Germline CDR1 KGHSH, CDR2 LQKENI.